This T cell receptor (beta chain) was recovered during a study of blood T cell repertoires in COVID-19. About the study: Researchers got acute and convalescent COVID-19 samples from the United States, Italy and Spain. PBMCs, B-cell-depleted T cells, or T cells provided the cDNA or gDNA that made up the material.

By sample fraction, this clone is medium-sized. In the authors' methods: Reference gene primer amplification gave nucleated cell count estimates. Assay used: immunoSEQ multiplex PCR; TCRdb lists only in-frame clones, some missing. That table supplies the V and J calls and clone size; D and trimming were determined from the DNA. The data contain just under 30,000 clones, roughly nine tenths of them singletons. V lost 0 bases to trimming and J lost 0 bases, with 11 bases between them. The CDR3 sequence is 17 residues long. The germline gives CDR1 SGHNT, CDR2 YENEEA. This receptor was identified in a human donor with active COVID-19. The donor label of this sample is uncertain. This chain joins TRBV11-3 and TRBJ1-4; possibly TRBD1 for D (5 bases). The material sequenced was peripheral blood. The CDR3 DNA follows: TGTGCCAGCAGCTTAGATGGGGCCTCGCCAACTAATGAAAAACTGTTTTTT. Translated, it gives CASSLDGASPTNEKLFF.